This entry lists 8 T cell receptor beta chains sequenced from one sample in a study of CD8 T cells in Susac syndrome (dated by TCRdb to the late 2010s). Libraries were made using the immunoSEQ multiplex PCR assay. RNA was extracted using the RNeasy kit, and about 0.45 to 1 microgram was reverse transcribed with random hexamers. TCRdb trimmed the raw reads at Q25, called clones with MiXCR and kept productive beta chains. When rows share a CDR3 protein, they turn into one entry using the most common DNA and genes. A total of around 140,000 distinct CDR3 sequences appear in this sample, around 80% of them only once. Around 0.51% of the sample is held by the ten biggest clonotypes. Sequences were obtained from CD8+ T cells from PBMCs. These receptors were obtained from a human donor with multiple sclerosis.

The CDR3: CATKGGMSYNEQFF. The CDR3 DNA follows: TGTGCCACCAAAGGCGGGATGTCCTACAATGAGCAGTTCTTC. This rearrangement joins TRBV24-1 to TRBJ2-1, with a weak D call TRBD2 (6 bases). Per the germline V gene, CDR1 is KGHDR and CDR2 is SFDVKD. Trimming removed 8 bases from V and 1 base from J, with 11 bases in between. The length of the CDR3 is 14 residues.

The J gene is TRBJ2-2, the V gene TRBV12-3 or TRBV12-4; 8 bases are a match to TRBD2. Trimming removed 3 bases from V and 0 bases from J; junction bases left unmatched: 3. This CDR3 region has 16 residues. The CDR3: CASSFGGATNTGELFF. CDR3 nucleotide sequence: TGTGCCAGCAGTTTCGGGGGGGCGACGAACACCGGGGAGCTGTTTTTT.

V usage is TRBV19 and J usage is TRBJ2-7, with 9 bases matching TRBD1. V lost 6 bases to trimming and J lost 5 bases; unmatched junction nucleotides: 5. The CDR3 has 13 residues. Germline-derived CDR1 and CDR2 are LNHDA and SQIVND (reference sequence). CDR3 loop: CASSWGQGNEQYF. CDR3 DNA: TGTGCCAGTAGCTGGGGACAGGGCAACGAGCAGTACTTC.

V gene TRBV19 combines with J gene TRBJ2-1; D unclear. The CDR3 extends over 16 amino acids. V was shortened by 4 bases and J by 4 bases, with 17 bases between the two germline ends. From germline, CDR1 is LNHDA and CDR2 SQIVND (reference sequence). The DNA of the CDR3 is TGTGCCAGTAGTAAAAAGCGTAAGCCTGGGTACAATGAGCAGTTCTTC. Translating it yields CASSKKRKPGYNEQFF.

This chain connects TRBV5-4 to TRBJ2-2, with D possibly matching TRBD2 (5 bases). CDR3 length: 14 residues. Germline lookup yields CDR1 SGHNT and CDR2 YYREEE (reference sequence). The ends were cut back, 6 bases at V and 4 bases at J, with 13 bases in the middle. CDR3 DNA: TGTGCCAGCACCCCATTAGAGGGCACCGGGGAGCTGTTTTTT. Translating gives CASTPLEGTGELFF.

The chain has TRBV12-3 or TRBV12-4 and TRBJ1-5, with TRBD1 matching 7 bases. The ends lost 5 bases at V and 6 bases at J; junction bases unmatched: 10. The CDR3 runs 15 residues. CDR3 residues: CASSPTQGDRQPQHF. The DNA for the CDR3 is TGTGCCAGCAGTCCGACCCAGGGGGATCGTCAGCCCCAGCATTTT.

The rearrangement uses TRBV5-1 and TRBJ2-1, with 7 bases that match TRBD1. CDR3 size: 14 residues. Germline V CDR1 and CDR2: SGHRS, YFSETQ. Unmatched junction bases numbered 6, after V lost 3 bases and J lost 6 bases. CDR3 nucleotide sequence: TGCGCCAGCAGCTGGACAGGACCGGGCAATGAGCAGTTCTTC. The encoded protein is CASSWTGPGNEQFF.

CDR3 loop: CASSLDSGPPEAFF. The CDR3 DNA follows: TGCGCCAGCAGCTTGGATTCGGGGCCCCCTGAAGCTTTCTTT. The rearrangement links TRBV5-1 to TRBJ1-1, with D tentatively TRBD1 (5 bases). Trimming pared 0 bases from V and 6 bases from J, leaving 12 bases between. Germline lookup yields CDR1 SGHRS and CDR2 YFSETQ. This CDR3 is built from 14 residues.